Listed below are T cell receptor beta chains from one sample, sequenced in a study of T cells after yellow fever vaccination. Each CDR3 protein is one row after TCRdb ran MiXCR on the 5' RACE reads. Of 450,000 to 550,000 distinct CDR3 sequences in the sample, 20% to 25% were seen once. Sample: PBMCs, taken about 21 days after the first yellow fever vaccination. Receptors were obtained from a man aged 18 to 35 who received the YFV17D yellow fever vaccine. Both conserved end residues are part of each CDR3. Each record gives: J gene, clone size, D gene, V gene, CDR3 DNA, CDR3 protein. D genes are given only for firm matches. Expanded clones are given a class, and other clones once, few, many or no size at all.

j_gene: TRBJ2-7
abundance: once
d_gene: -
v_gene: TRBV20-1
CDR3nt: TGCAGTGCTAGAGAGGAGGACGAGCAGTACTTC
CDR3aa: CSAREEDEQYF

j_gene: TRBJ2-5
abundance: few
d_gene: TRBD2
v_gene: TRBV20-1
CDR3nt: TGCAGTGCTAGAGATCGACGGGGAGGGGAGACCCAGTACTTC
CDR3aa: CSARDRRGGETQYF

j_gene: TRBJ1-1
abundance: -
d_gene: -
v_gene: TRBV5-1
CDR3nt: TGCGCCAGCAGCGGATCTTCCCTCACCGGGGTGAACACTGAAGCTTTCTTT
CDR3aa: CASSGSSLTGVNTEAFF

j_gene: TRBJ1-2
abundance: -
d_gene: -
v_gene: TRBV5-1
CDR3nt: TGCGCCAGCAGCTTGGGGGAACCGGCGGCGGGCTATGGCTACACCTTC
CDR3aa: CASSLGEPAAGYGYTF

j_gene: TRBJ2-3
abundance: -
d_gene: -
v_gene: TRBV6-5
CDR3nt: TGTGCCAGCAGTTACTACCACACAGATACGCAGTATTTT
CDR3aa: CASSYYHTDTQYF

j_gene: TRBJ2-3
abundance: few
d_gene: TRBD1
v_gene: TRBV20-1
CDR3nt: TGCAGTGCTATCCCAGACAGGGGCGCCTTAGGACAACAGTATTTT
CDR3aa: CSAIPDRGALGQQYF

j_gene: TRBJ2-5
abundance: -
d_gene: -
v_gene: TRBV7-6
CDR3nt: TGTGCCAGCAGCTTATGGCAGAAGGGAGAGACCCAGTACTTC
CDR3aa: CASSLWQKGETQYF

j_gene: TRBJ2-3
abundance: few
d_gene: -
v_gene: TRBV3-1
CDR3nt: TGTGCCAGCAGCCAACGGGACGGTAGAGATACGCAGTATTTT
CDR3aa: CASSQRDGRDTQYF

j_gene: TRBJ1-4
abundance: few
d_gene: -
v_gene: TRBV6-2/TRBV6-3
CDR3nt: TGTGCCAGACTTTCTCGGACAGCTGATGATGAAAAACTGTTTTTT
CDR3aa: CARLSRTADDEKLFF

j_gene: TRBJ2-7
abundance: few
d_gene: TRBD1
v_gene: TRBV20-1
CDR3nt: TGCAGTGCTAGAGATCCGGGACAGGGGCAGTACGAGCAGTACTTC
CDR3aa: CSARDPGQGQYEQYF

j_gene: TRBJ2-3
abundance: few
d_gene: TRBD1
v_gene: TRBV9
CDR3nt: TGTGCCAGCAGCCCAACAGGGGATTTTTACGAAGATACGCAGTATTTT
CDR3aa: CASSPTGDFYEDTQYF

j_gene: TRBJ1-5
abundance: few
d_gene: -
v_gene: TRBV19
CDR3nt: TGTGCCACGGCGGGGGGGATGGATCAGCCCCAGCATTTT
CDR3aa: CATAGGMDQPQHF

j_gene: TRBJ2-5
abundance: -
d_gene: -
v_gene: TRBV18
CDR3nt: TGTGCCAGCTCACCACTGTCGGCAGAAGAGACCCAGTACTTC
CDR3aa: CASSPLSAEETQYF

j_gene: TRBJ2-2
abundance: -
d_gene: TRBD2
v_gene: TRBV7-2
CDR3nt: TGTGCCAGCAGTATGCACGGGGGGGCTGACACCGGGGAGCTGTTTTTT
CDR3aa: CASSMHGGADTGELFF

j_gene: TRBJ2-3
abundance: few
d_gene: TRBD2
v_gene: TRBV2
CDR3nt: TGTGCCAGCAGGGCGGCTAGCGGGGTCACAGATACGCAGTATTTT
CDR3aa: CASRAASGVTDTQYF

j_gene: TRBJ2-7
abundance: -
d_gene: -
v_gene: TRBV5-1
CDR3nt: TGCGCCAGCAGCCCACACGGGAGTAGCACCGTCGACGAGCAGTACTTC
CDR3aa: CASSPHGSSTVDEQYF

j_gene: TRBJ2-7
abundance: few
d_gene: -
v_gene: TRBV29-1
CDR3nt: TGCAGCGTTGAAGATCGACAGTACGAGCAGTACTTC
CDR3aa: CSVEDRQYEQYF

j_gene: TRBJ1-6
abundance: -
d_gene: TRBD1
v_gene: TRBV20-1
CDR3nt: TGCAGTGCTAGAGATCCGGGACAGAGCTCCTATAATTCACCCCTCCACTTT
CDR3aa: CSARDPGQSSYNSPLHF

j_gene: TRBJ1-1
abundance: few
d_gene: -
v_gene: TRBV20-1
CDR3nt: TGCAGTGCTAGAGGGCAGGCGAACACTGAAGCTTTCTTT
CDR3aa: CSARGQANTEAFF

j_gene: TRBJ1-2
abundance: many
d_gene: TRBD1
v_gene: TRBV11-2
CDR3nt: TGTGCCAGCAGCCGAAACCCAGGGGGCGATGGCTACACCTTC
CDR3aa: CASSRNPGGDGYTF

j_gene: TRBJ2-1
abundance: few
d_gene: -
v_gene: TRBV12-3/TRBV12-4
CDR3nt: TGTGCCAGCAGTCCAGAGGGCGATGAGCAGTTCTTC
CDR3aa: CASSPEGDEQFF

j_gene: TRBJ1-2
abundance: -
d_gene: TRBD1
v_gene: TRBV15
CDR3nt: TGTGCCACACACCCCGGGACAGGGAACTATGGCTACACCTTC
CDR3aa: CATHPGTGNYGYTF

j_gene: TRBJ1-6
abundance: few
d_gene: -
v_gene: TRBV6-5
CDR3nt: TGTGCCAGCAGTTACGGCAGGGTAGCATCACCCCTCCACTTT
CDR3aa: CASSYGRVASPLHF

j_gene: TRBJ2-1
abundance: few
d_gene: TRBD2
v_gene: TRBV4-2
CDR3nt: TGTGCCAGCAGCCAGATAATAGCGGGGGGGCTTGGGAATGAGCAGTTCTTC
CDR3aa: CASSQIIAGGLGNEQFF

j_gene: TRBJ1-4
abundance: many
d_gene: -
v_gene: TRBV5-1
CDR3nt: TGCGCCAGCAGCTTGGACTCAGGGGTCAGCGCTAATGAAAAACTGTTTTTT
CDR3aa: CASSLDSGVSANEKLFF

j_gene: TRBJ2-3
abundance: -
d_gene: -
v_gene: TRBV7-9
CDR3nt: TGTGCCAGCAGAGTGGGGGTGAACACAGATACGCAGTATTTT
CDR3aa: CASRVGVNTDTQYF

j_gene: TRBJ2-1
abundance: -
d_gene: -
v_gene: TRBV3-1
CDR3nt: TGTGCCAGCAGCCAAGAGGGGGGGGCGGCGAATGAGCAGTTCTTC
CDR3aa: CASSQEGGAANEQFF

j_gene: TRBJ2-2
abundance: -
d_gene: TRBD1
v_gene: TRBV29-1
CDR3nt: TGCAGCGTGGCACAGGGGGCGGGCACCGGGGAGCTGTTTTTT
CDR3aa: CSVAQGAGTGELFF

j_gene: TRBJ2-3
abundance: few
d_gene: -
v_gene: TRBV20-1
CDR3nt: TGCAGTGCTAGAGATGGGGAGGGGGGAGATACGCAGTATTTT
CDR3aa: CSARDGEGGDTQYF

j_gene: TRBJ2-1
abundance: once
d_gene: -
v_gene: TRBV5-6
CDR3nt: TGTGCCAGCAGCTTGGATAGTCCTGAGCAGTTCTTC
CDR3aa: CASSLDSPEQFF

j_gene: TRBJ2-7
abundance: few
d_gene: TRBD1
v_gene: TRBV4-1
CDR3nt: TGCGCCAGCAGCCAAGGGGGACAGGGGGTGTACGAGCAGTACTTC
CDR3aa: CASSQGGQGVYEQYF

j_gene: TRBJ1-6
abundance: many
d_gene: TRBD1
v_gene: TRBV5-1
CDR3nt: TGCGCCAGCAGCTTGGCCGGGACAGGATATTCACCCCTCCACTTT
CDR3aa: CASSLAGTGYSPLHF

j_gene: TRBJ2-3
abundance: -
d_gene: TRBD2
v_gene: TRBV11-2
CDR3nt: TGTGCCAGCAGCCTCGGGAGGCAGGATACGCAGTATTTT
CDR3aa: CASSLGRQDTQYF

j_gene: TRBJ1-1
abundance: few
d_gene: TRBD1
v_gene: TRBV11-1
CDR3nt: TGTGCCAGCAGCTCAGCACAGGGGGCCGTAGTCGTGGACACTGAAGCTTTCTTT
CDR3aa: CASSSAQGAVVVDTEAFF

j_gene: TRBJ1-5
abundance: -
d_gene: -
v_gene: TRBV11-2
CDR3nt: TGTGCCAGCAGCTTAGTGGGCTTGGGTCAGCCCCAGCATTTT
CDR3aa: CASSLVGLGQPQHF

j_gene: TRBJ2-1
abundance: few
d_gene: -
v_gene: TRBV5-1
CDR3nt: TGCGCCAGCAGCTTGGCGACGAGGTACGTCGTGGATGAGCAGTTCTTC
CDR3aa: CASSLATRYVVDEQFF

j_gene: TRBJ1-4
abundance: few
d_gene: TRBD1
v_gene: TRBV6-5
CDR3nt: TGTGCCAGCAGTTACGGGAGGGGGCAGCCCAATGAAAAACTGTTTTTT
CDR3aa: CASSYGRGQPNEKLFF

j_gene: TRBJ1-1
abundance: many
d_gene: -
v_gene: TRBV5-1
CDR3nt: TGCGCCAGCAGTATGGGGCCTGAAGCTTTCTTT
CDR3aa: CASSMGPEAFF

j_gene: TRBJ2-5
abundance: -
d_gene: -
v_gene: TRBV7-2
CDR3nt: TGTGCCAGCAGCCTGGACTGGCAAGAGACCCAGTACTTC
CDR3aa: CASSLDWQETQYF

j_gene: TRBJ2-5
abundance: -
d_gene: -
v_gene: TRBV20-1
CDR3nt: TGCAGTGCTAGGCACCGCGAGACCCAGTACTTC
CDR3aa: CSARHRETQYF

j_gene: TRBJ1-4
abundance: -
d_gene: -
v_gene: TRBV27
CDR3nt: TGTGCCAGCAGTGTGAGATGGACAACGGATGAAAAACTGTTTTTT
CDR3aa: CASSVRWTTDEKLFF

j_gene: TRBJ2-4
abundance: few
d_gene: -
v_gene: TRBV20-1
CDR3nt: TGCAGTGTTTATTCCAGTAACATTCAGTACTTC
CDR3aa: CSVYSSNIQYF

j_gene: TRBJ2-6
abundance: few
d_gene: -
v_gene: TRBV4-1
CDR3nt: TGCGCCAGCAGCCCTGGGGCAGGGGTTATTGGGGCCAACGTCCTGACTTTC
CDR3aa: CASSPGAGVIGANVLTF

j_gene: TRBJ1-1
abundance: -
d_gene: -
v_gene: TRBV18
CDR3nt: TGTGCCAGCTCACCACCCGGGTATCAGGCCACTGAAGCTTTCTTT
CDR3aa: CASSPPGYQATEAFF

j_gene: TRBJ2-5
abundance: few
d_gene: -
v_gene: TRBV5-1
CDR3nt: TGCGCCAGCAGCTTGGACTCTGCCAGTGAGACCCAGTACTTC
CDR3aa: CASSLDSASETQYF

j_gene: TRBJ1-2
abundance: -
d_gene: -
v_gene: TRBV12-3/TRBV12-4
CDR3nt: TGTGCCAGCAGCCATGGATATGGCTACACCTTC
CDR3aa: CASSHGYGYTF

j_gene: TRBJ2-1
abundance: -
d_gene: TRBD2
v_gene: TRBV3-1
CDR3nt: TGTGCCAGCAGCCAATGGAAGGCTAGCGGGCCGGGGAATGAGCAGTTCTTC
CDR3aa: CASSQWKASGPGNEQFF

j_gene: TRBJ2-1
abundance: -
d_gene: -
v_gene: TRBV11-3
CDR3nt: TGTGCCAGCAGCTCAGACGGGACAAAGGGAGATGAGCAGTTCTTC
CDR3aa: CASSSDGTKGDEQFF

j_gene: TRBJ2-4
abundance: -
d_gene: TRBD1
v_gene: TRBV24-1
CDR3nt: TGTGCCACCAGTGTCGGACAGGGGGCCGAGTTAGCCAAAAACATTCAGTACTTC
CDR3aa: CATSVGQGAELAKNIQYF

j_gene: TRBJ2-2
abundance: many
d_gene: -
v_gene: TRBV15
CDR3nt: TGTGCCACCAGCAGAGCGGGGATTGGTACCGGGGAGCTGTTTTTT
CDR3aa: CATSRAGIGTGELFF

j_gene: TRBJ1-5
abundance: -
d_gene: TRBD1
v_gene: TRBV29-1
CDR3nt: TGCAGCGTGGGGACAGGCCTATCGAGCAATCAGCCCCAGCATTTT
CDR3aa: CSVGTGLSSNQPQHF

j_gene: TRBJ1-5
abundance: few
d_gene: -
v_gene: TRBV7-9
CDR3nt: TGTGCCAGCAGCTCCCAGGGGAGGCCCCAGCATTTT
CDR3aa: CASSSQGRPQHF

j_gene: TRBJ1-2
abundance: few
d_gene: TRBD1
v_gene: TRBV10-3
CDR3nt: TGTGCCATCAGTGATACAGGGGGCTTTAACTATGGCTACACCTTC
CDR3aa: CAISDTGGFNYGYTF

j_gene: TRBJ2-7
abundance: many
d_gene: TRBD1
v_gene: TRBV20-1
CDR3nt: TGCAGTGCTAGGGACAGGTTTACCTACGAGCAGTACTTC
CDR3aa: CSARDRFTYEQYF

j_gene: TRBJ1-3
abundance: few
d_gene: -
v_gene: TRBV12-3/TRBV12-4
CDR3nt: TGTGCCAGCAGTAGTACGACAGAGGGCTGGGGAAACACCATATATTTT
CDR3aa: CASSSTTEGWGNTIYF

j_gene: TRBJ2-5
abundance: many
d_gene: TRBD1
v_gene: TRBV12-3/TRBV12-4
CDR3nt: TGTGCCAGCGGACGGGACAGCCAAGAGACCCAGTACTTC
CDR3aa: CASGRDSQETQYF

j_gene: TRBJ2-1
abundance: -
d_gene: TRBD2
v_gene: TRBV9
CDR3nt: TGTGCCAGCAGCGTAGGACTAGCGGGGGCTACCTACAATGAGCAGTTCTTC
CDR3aa: CASSVGLAGATYNEQFF

j_gene: TRBJ2-5
abundance: -
d_gene: -
v_gene: TRBV30
CDR3nt: TGTGCCTGGAGCCAGGACAGCCAAGAGACCCAGTACTTC
CDR3aa: CAWSQDSQETQYF

j_gene: TRBJ2-1
abundance: -
d_gene: TRBD2
v_gene: TRBV7-9
CDR3nt: TGTGCCAGCAGCTTGACTAGCGGGGCCGAGCAGTTCTTC
CDR3aa: CASSLTSGAEQFF